A selection of T cell receptor beta chains follows, all from one sample in a study of cytomegalovirus exposure and HLA in healthy donors. Only in-frame clones appear in the TCRdb table, and some are missing; sequencing was by immunoSEQ multiplex PCR. The sample consists of roughly 190,000 clones, around nine tenths of them appearing once. Sample: PBMCs. The source of these receptors is a man between 25 and 39 years old in good health and CMV-seropositive. The CDR3 runs from the conserved cysteine through the conserved F or W. The D gene is left open where the match is weak. Expanded clones are given a class, and other clones once, few, many or no size at all.

abundance | j_gene | v_gene | d_gene | CDR3nt | CDR3aa
. | TRBJ2-3 | TRBV4-1 | . | TGCGCCAGCAGCCAAGTAGGAAATACGCAGTATTTT | CASSQVGNTQYF
. | TRBJ1-1 | TRBV6-1 | . | TGTGCCACCAAGTACAGCATGAACACTGAAGCTTTCTTT | CATKYSMNTEAFF
. | TRBJ2-1 | TRBV6-5 | TRBD2 | TGTGCCTCTAACCCCGGGGGGAGCTCCTACAATGAGCAGTTCTTC | CASNPGGSSYNEQFF
. | TRBJ1-4 | TRBV15 | . | TGTGCCACCAGCAGAGGTAACTGGTTGAGAGATAATGAAAAACTGTTTTTT | CATSRGNWLRDNEKLFF
. | TRBJ1-1 | TRBV6-5 | . | TGTGCCAGCAGTTACTCGAAAGGAGTGAACACTGAAGCTTTCTTT | CASSYSKGVNTEAFF
. | TRBJ2-7 | TRBV18 | . | TGTGCCAGCTCACAAGCAGGGGCTGAATCATACGAGCAGTACTTC | CASSQAGAESYEQYF
. | TRBJ2-1 | TRBV5-1 | . | TGCGCCAGCAGCGAAGACACTACGACTCCCAATGAGCAGTTCTTC | CASSEDTTTPNEQFF
. | TRBJ2-2 | TRBV27 | . | TGTGCCAGCGGCTGGGGTTTCGGGGAGCTGTTTTTT | CASGWGFGELFF
. | TRBJ1-3 | TRBV18 | . | TGTGCCAGCTCTCCCGTGGAGGGATCGGGAAACACCATATATTTT | CASSPVEGSGNTIYF
. | TRBJ2-3 | TRBV11-3 | TRBD2 | TGTGCCAGCAGCTTATTCGGACTAGAGGTGACAGATACGCAGTATTTT | CASSLFGLEVTDTQYF
once | TRBJ2-7 | TRBV7-9 | . | TGTGCCAGCAGCACGACCGGGACACCCCTATCCGAGCAGTACTTC | CASSTTGTPLSEQYF
. | TRBJ2-5 | TRBV27 | . | TGTGCCAGCAGCTTCCTCGGGAGCCAAGAGACCCAGTACTTC | CASSFLGSQETQYF
. | TRBJ1-5 | TRBV4-1 | . | TGCGCCAGCAGCCAAGATTGGAGTAGCAATCAGCCCCAGCATTTT | CASSQDWSSNQPQHF
once | TRBJ2-3 | TRBV7-6 | . | TGTGCCAGCAGCCCAAGCCGGGCACGGGAGCCCACAGATACGCAGTATTTT | CASSPSRAREPTDTQYF
. | TRBJ2-7 | TRBV28 | TRBD2 | TGTGCCAGCAGTTTCCAAAGCGGGAGTCACTACGAGCAGTACTTC | CASSFQSGSHYEQYF
. | TRBJ2-1 | TRBV29-1 | . | TGCAGCGTTGGGATCAACAATGAGCAGTTCTTC | CSVGINNEQFF